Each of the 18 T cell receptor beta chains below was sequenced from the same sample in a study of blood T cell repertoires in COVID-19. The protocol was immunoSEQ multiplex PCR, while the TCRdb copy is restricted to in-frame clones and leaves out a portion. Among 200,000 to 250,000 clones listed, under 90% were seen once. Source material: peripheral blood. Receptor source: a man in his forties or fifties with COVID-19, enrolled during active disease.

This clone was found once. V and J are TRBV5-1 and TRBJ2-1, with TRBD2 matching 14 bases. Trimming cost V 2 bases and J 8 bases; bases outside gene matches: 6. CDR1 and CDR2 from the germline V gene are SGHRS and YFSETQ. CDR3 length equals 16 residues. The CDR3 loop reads CASSFLTSGGADEQFF. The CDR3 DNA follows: TGCGCCAGCAGCTTCCTGACTAGCGGGGGGGCAGATGAGCAGTTCTTC. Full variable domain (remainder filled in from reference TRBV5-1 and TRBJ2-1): KAGVTQTPRYLIKTRGQQVTLSCSPISGHRSVSWYQQTPGQGLQFLFEYFSETQRNKGNFPGRFSGRQFSNSRSEMNVSTLELGDSALYLCASSFLTSGGADEQFFGPGTRLTVL.

In DNA form, the CDR3 reads TGTGCCAGCAGCTTCACGCAGGGGGCGGGGACAGATACGCAGTATTTT. Translation: CASSFTQGAGTDTQYF. The V gene is TRBV7-3, the J gene TRBJ2-3; 8 bases align to TRBD1. J lost 3 bases, V lost 3 bases, and 8 bases had no gene match. Germline V gene lookup returns CDR1 SGHTA and CDR2 FQGTGA. The CDR3 sequence is 16 residues long.

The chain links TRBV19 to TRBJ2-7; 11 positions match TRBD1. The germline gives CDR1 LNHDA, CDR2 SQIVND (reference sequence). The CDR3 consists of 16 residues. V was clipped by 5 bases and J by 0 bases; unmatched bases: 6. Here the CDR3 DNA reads TGTGCCAGTAGTTCCGCCGGGACAGGGGGCTCCTACGAGCAGTACTTC. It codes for CASSSAGTGGSYEQYF.

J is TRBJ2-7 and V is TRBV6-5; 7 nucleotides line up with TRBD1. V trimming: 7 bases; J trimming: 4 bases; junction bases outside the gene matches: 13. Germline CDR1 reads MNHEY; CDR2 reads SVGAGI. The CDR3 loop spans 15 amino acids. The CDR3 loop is CASTEGAELGYEQYF. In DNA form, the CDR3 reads TGTGCCAGCACCGAGGGGGCTGAACTGGGATACGAGCAGTACTTC.

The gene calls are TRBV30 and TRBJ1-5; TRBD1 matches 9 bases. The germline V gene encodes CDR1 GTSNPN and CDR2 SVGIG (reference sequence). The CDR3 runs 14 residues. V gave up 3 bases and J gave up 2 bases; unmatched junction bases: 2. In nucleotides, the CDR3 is TGTGCCTGGAGGAGGACAGGGGGCAATCAGCCCCAGCATTTT. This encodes CAWRRTGGNQPQHF.

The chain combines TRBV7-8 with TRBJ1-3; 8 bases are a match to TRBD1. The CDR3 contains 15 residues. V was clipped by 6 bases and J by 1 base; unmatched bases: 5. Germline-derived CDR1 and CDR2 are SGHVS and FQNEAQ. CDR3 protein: CASSYRGRSGNTIYF. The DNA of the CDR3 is TGTGCCAGCAGTTACAGGGGGAGGTCTGGAAACACCATATATTTT.

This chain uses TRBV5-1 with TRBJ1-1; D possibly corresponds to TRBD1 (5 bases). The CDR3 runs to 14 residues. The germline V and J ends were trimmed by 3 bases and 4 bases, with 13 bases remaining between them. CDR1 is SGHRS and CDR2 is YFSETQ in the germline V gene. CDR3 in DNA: TGCGCCAGCAGCTCCCAGGGAACCCCCACTGAAGCTTTCTTT. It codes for CASSSQGTPTEAFF.

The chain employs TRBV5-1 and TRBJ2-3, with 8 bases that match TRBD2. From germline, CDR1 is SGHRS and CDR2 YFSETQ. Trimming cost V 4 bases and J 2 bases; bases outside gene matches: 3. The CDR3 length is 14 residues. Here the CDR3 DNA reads TGCGCCAGCAGCCGGACTAGCCCCACAGATACGCAGTATTTT. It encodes CASSRTSPTDTQYF.

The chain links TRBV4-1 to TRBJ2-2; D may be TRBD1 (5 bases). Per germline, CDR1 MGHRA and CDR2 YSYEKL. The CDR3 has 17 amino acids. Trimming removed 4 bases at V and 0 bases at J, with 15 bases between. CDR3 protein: CASSPPSGRANTGELFF. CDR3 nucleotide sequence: TGCGCCAGCAGCCCCCCCTCGGGCAGGGCGAACACCGGGGAGCTGTTTTTT.

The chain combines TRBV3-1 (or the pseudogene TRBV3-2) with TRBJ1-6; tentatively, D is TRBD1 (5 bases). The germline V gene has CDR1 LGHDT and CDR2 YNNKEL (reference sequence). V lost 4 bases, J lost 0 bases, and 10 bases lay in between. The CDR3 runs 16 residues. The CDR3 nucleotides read TGTGCCAGCAGCCCCGGGGGAAGCTCCTATAATTCACCCCTCCACTTT. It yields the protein CASSPGGSSYNSPLHF.

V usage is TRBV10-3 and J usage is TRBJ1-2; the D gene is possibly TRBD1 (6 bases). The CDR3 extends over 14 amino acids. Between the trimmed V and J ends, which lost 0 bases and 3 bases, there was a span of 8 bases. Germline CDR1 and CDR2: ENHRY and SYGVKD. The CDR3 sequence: CAISESGGDYGYTF. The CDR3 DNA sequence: TGTGCCATCAGTGAGTCAGGGGGAGACTATGGCTACACCTTC.

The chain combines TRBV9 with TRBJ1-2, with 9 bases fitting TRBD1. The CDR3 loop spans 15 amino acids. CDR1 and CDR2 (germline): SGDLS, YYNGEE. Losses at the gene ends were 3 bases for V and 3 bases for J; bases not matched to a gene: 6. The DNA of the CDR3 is TGTGCCAGCAGCGCGGGGGACAGGGTGGACTATGGCTACACCTTC. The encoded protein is CASSAGDRVDYGYTF.

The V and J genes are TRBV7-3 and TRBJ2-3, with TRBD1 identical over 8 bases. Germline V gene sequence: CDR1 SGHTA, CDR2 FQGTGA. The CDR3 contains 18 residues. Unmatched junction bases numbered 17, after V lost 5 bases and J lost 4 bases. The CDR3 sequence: CASSKQGPGTGQADTQYF. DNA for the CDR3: TGTGCCAGCAGCAAACAAGGTCCCGGGACAGGTCAGGCAGATACGCAGTATTTT.

The CDR3, as DNA: TGTGCCAGCAGCCAAGCGGGTGGAGGACGTGAAAAACTGTTTTTT. Protein sequence: CASSQAGGGREKLFF. The chain carries TRBV4-2 and TRBJ1-4; D gene uncertain. This CDR3 spans 15 amino acids. V lost 1 base to trimming and J lost 7 bases, with 13 bases between them. Germline CDR1 and CDR2: LGHNA and YNFKEQ.

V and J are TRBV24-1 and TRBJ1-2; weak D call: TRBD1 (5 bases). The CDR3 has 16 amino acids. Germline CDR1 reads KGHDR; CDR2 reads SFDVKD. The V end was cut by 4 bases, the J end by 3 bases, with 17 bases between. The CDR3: CATSDPTRPGDYGYTF. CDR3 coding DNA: TGTGCCACCAGTGACCCAACAAGGCCGGGGGACTATGGCTACACCTTC.

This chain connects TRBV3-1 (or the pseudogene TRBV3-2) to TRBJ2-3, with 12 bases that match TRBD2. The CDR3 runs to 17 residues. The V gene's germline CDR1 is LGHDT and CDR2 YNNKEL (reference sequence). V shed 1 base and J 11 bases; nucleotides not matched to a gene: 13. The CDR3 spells CASSQASVTLAGGQQYF. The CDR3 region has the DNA TGTGCCAGCAGCCAAGCTTCCGTTACACTAGCGGGGGGTCAGCAGTATTTT.

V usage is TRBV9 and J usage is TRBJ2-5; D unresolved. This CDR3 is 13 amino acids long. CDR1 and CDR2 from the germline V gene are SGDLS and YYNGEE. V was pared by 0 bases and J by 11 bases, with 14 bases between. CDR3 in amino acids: CASSVANQTPQYF. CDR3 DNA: TGTGCCAGCAGCGTAGCTAACCAAACGCCGCAGTACTTC.

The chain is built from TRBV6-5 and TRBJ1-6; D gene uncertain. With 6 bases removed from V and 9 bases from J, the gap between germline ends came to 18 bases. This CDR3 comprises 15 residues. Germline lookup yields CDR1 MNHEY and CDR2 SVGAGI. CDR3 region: CASRRGPSEVSPLHF. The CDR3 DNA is TGTGCCAGCAGACGCGGGCCTTCAGAGGTTTCACCCCTCCACTTT.